This T cell receptor (beta chain) comes out of a study of Graves' ophthalmopathy and Graves' hyperthyroidism. Across the whole study: No treatment had been given when peripheral blood was collected at initial diagnosis.

Diagnosis was based on clinical symptoms, serum thyroxine, TRAb, thyroid ultrasound and orbital computed tomography. Regarding the study as a whole: This model predicted ophthalmopathy progression (sensitivity 70% to 71%, specificity around 72%). Most thyroid clonotypes with frequency above 0.001 were detected in blood too.

After removal of 6 bases from V and 4 bases from J, the junction contained 5 bases not matched to a gene. The CDR3 spans 12 residues. The germline gives CDR1 DFQATT, CDR2 SNEGSKA (reference sequence). This clonotype was picked up many times. Its antigen is as yet unknown. RNA transcripts were the source from which TCR beta CDR3 regions were amplified. Amplification began with first-round RT-PCR using HTBI primers, then second-round multiplex PCR was performed. Via MiXCR, TCRdb re-called the multiplex PCR reads, giving one row per CDR3 protein. The table has hundreds of thousands of distinct CDR3 sequences, 35% to 50% seen once.

The sequenced material came from peripheral blood. The TCR sequence derives from an adult man with Graves' ophthalmopathy. This chain joins TRBV20-1 and TRBJ1-2; 7 nucleotides match TRBD1. The CDR3 loop reads CSAAGQPYGYTF. The CDR3 nucleotides are TGCAGTGCAGCGGGACAGCCCTATGGCTACACCTTC.